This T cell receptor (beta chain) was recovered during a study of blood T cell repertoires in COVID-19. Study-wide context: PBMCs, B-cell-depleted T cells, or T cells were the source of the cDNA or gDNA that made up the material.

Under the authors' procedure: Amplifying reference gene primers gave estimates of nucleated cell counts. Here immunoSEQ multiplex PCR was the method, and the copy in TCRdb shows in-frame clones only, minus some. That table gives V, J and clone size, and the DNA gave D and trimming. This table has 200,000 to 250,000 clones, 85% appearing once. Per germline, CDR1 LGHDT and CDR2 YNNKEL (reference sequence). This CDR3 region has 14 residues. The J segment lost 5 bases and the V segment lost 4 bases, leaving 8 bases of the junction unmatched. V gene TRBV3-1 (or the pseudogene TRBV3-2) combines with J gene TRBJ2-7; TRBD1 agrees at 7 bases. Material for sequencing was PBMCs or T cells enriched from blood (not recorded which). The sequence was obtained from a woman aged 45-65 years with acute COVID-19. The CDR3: CASSRFGTEHEQYF. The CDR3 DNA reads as TGTGCCAGCAGCCGATTTGGGACAGAACACGAGCAGTACTTC.